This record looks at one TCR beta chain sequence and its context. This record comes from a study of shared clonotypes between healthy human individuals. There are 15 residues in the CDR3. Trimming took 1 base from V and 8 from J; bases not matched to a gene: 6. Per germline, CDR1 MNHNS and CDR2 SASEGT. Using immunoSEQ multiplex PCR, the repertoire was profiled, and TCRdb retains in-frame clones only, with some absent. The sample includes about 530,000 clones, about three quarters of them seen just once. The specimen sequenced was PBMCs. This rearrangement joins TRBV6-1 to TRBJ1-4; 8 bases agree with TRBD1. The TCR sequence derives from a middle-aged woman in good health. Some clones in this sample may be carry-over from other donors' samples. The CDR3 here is CASSEGQGRGEKLFF. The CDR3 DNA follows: TGTGCCAGCAGTGAAGGACAGGGGAGAGGGGAAAAACTGTTTTTT.